A single TCR beta chain is shown here with its context. In the original analysis: For papillary thyroid cancer, a distant-metastasis classifier was constructed from CDR3 differences observed across clinicopathological groups. TCRdb called clones again from the PCR reads with MiXCR. For this entry, the V and J calls and clone size follow TCRdb and not the study's own pipeline. The table records 36,000 or so clones, around 31% of them present only once. This specimen belongs to a study of metastatic and nonmetastatic thyroid tumors. The CDR3 has 15 residues. From germline, CDR1 is MNHNS and CDR2 SASEGT. V shed 7 bases, J shed 7 bases, and the junction held 9 bases outside the gene matches. Every patient was untreated before thyroid surgery.

Sample: tumor tissue. The source of this sequence is a female donor with papillary thyroid cancer or a benign thyroid nodule (not recorded which). Some clones in this sample may be carry-over from other donors' samples. V and J are TRBV6-1 and TRBJ1-6; 8 bases map to TRBD1. CDR3 residues: CASTTRQGRNSPLHF. The CDR3 DNA is TGTGCCAGCACTACCCGACAGGGGCGAAATTCACCCCTCCACTTT.